This is a list of T cell receptor beta chains from one sample in a study of T cell changes during pregnancy in multiple sclerosis. The repertoire was sequenced with immunoSEQ multiplex PCR; TCRdb's copy has only in-frame clones and lacks some. The data contain roughly 100,000 clones, roughly 91% of them singletons. This specimen consisted of peripheral blood, obtained after pregnancy. The receptors derive from a female donor in good health, enrolled as a control in a pregnancy study. The conserved cysteine and the conserved F or W are not part of the CDR3 here.

CDR3aa	v_gene	len
ASSPAPVATGELF	TRBV7-2	13
ASSERGRSNQPQH	TRBV6-1	13
ASSNGFSGEAF	TRBV6-6	11
ASSASIPRETQY	TRBV9	12
SVDGQTSGNTIY	TRBV29-1	12
AISGQTNTEAF	TRBV10-3	11
ASSQEGNGGYGYT	TRBV4-3	13
ASSESGGGTEAF	TRBV10-2	12
ASRYWRGQDEKLF	TRBV6-1	13
ASLLGDRGKAQY	TRBV5-5	12
ASSQATGGVKTEAF	TRBV4-2	14
ASSSPQVTEAF	TRBV27	11
ASSLGSAGGRNEQF	TRBV7-2	14
ASSLQGRNEKLF	TRBV7-2	12
ASSSRLAGADQETQY	TRBV28	15
ASRGDGSRGQPQH	TRBV2	13
ASSSGGEGSYEQY	TRBV28	13
ASRLSGVGQETQY	TRBV4-1	13
ASSSTDRGNTEAF	TRBV18	13
ASSHLAVGYNEQF	TRBV4-3	13
ASKASLRYT	TRBV9	9
ASSPEGQGEAF	TRBV7-3	11
ASSIGGTASYEQY	TRBV19	13
ASRDRGRDSGANVLT	TRBV28	15